This T cell receptor (beta chain) originates from a study of radiotherapy plus CTLA-4 blockade in lung cancer. As for the study in general: In approximately 17% of patients, objective responses were seen; roughly 28% had disease control. Points from the study as a whole: In blood, after radiotherapy plus ipilimumab, tumor-derived TCR clones expanded. Strongest reported response predictors: early blood clone changes and post-radiation interferon-beta.

As to this clone: What it binds is unknown.

The repertoire was sequenced with immunoSEQ multiplex PCR; TCRdb's copy has only in-frame clones and lacks some. Found here are 71,000 or so clones, more than 75% of them singletons; the top ten hold about 1%. Focal radiation with ipilimumab CTLA-4 blockade was given to patients with chemo-refractory metastatic non-small-cell lung cancer. Trimming shortened V by 1 base and J by 4 bases, and 13 bases separated the two germline ends. This CDR3 contains 15 residues. CDR1 and CDR2 (germline): MDHEN, SYDVKM. The starting material was peripheral blood, obtained from a patient treated with radiotherapy plus ipilimumab. The chain is built from TRBV28 and TRBJ1-2, with D possibly being TRBD1 (5 bases). This receptor was identified in a human donor with non-small cell lung cancer who had stable disease on radiotherapy plus ipilimumab. CDR3 amino acids: CASSLSPGLGYGYTF. The CDR3, as DNA: TGTGCCAGCAGTTTATCTCCAGGGTTGGGCTATGGCTACACCTTC.